These 4 T cell receptor beta chains were all obtained from the same sample, sequenced in a study of blood T cell repertoires in COVID-19. Method: immunoSEQ multiplex PCR; TCRdb's copy keeps in-frame clones and lacks some. The data show 110,000 to 150,000 clones, over 80% seen once. The sequenced sample consisted of peripheral blood. These receptors were collected from a human donor in a cohort sampled during active COVID-19.

The rearrangement uses TRBV30 and TRBJ1-6, with D tentatively TRBD1 (6 bases). Looked up from germline, CDR1 is GTSNPN and CDR2 is SVGIG (reference sequence). V shed 0 bases and J shed 7 bases, with 13 bases lying between them. This CDR3 comprises 15 residues. CDR3: CAWSVLDSNNSPLHF. CDR3 nucleotide sequence: TGTGCCTGGAGTGTACTGGACAGCAACAATTCACCCCTCCACTTT.

The chain recombines TRBV3-1 (or the pseudogene TRBV3-2) with TRBJ1-4; no firm D call. Trimming shortened V by 1 base and J by 5 bases, and 11 bases separated the two germline ends. CDR3 length: 15 amino acids. Germline loops: CDR1 LGHDT, CDR2 YNNKEL (reference sequence). In nucleotides, the CDR3 is TGTGCCAGCAGCCAAGGGTTTAGCGGGAATGAAAAACTGTTTTTT. Residues: CASSQGFSGNEKLFF.

The chain recombines TRBV5-1 with TRBJ2-1, with 7 positions matching TRBD1. V was pared by 0 bases and J by 8 bases, with 8 bases of the junction left unmatched. The CDR3 contains 15 residues. The germline gives CDR1 SGHRS, CDR2 YFSETQ. CDR3 nucleotides: TGCGCCAGCAGCTTGGGACAGGGTCCGGGGCATGAGCAGTTCTTC. It translates to CASSLGQGPGHEQFF.

The chain recombines TRBV18 with TRBJ1-5; D is unclear. This CDR3 region has 14 residues. Trimming stripped 5 bases from V and 3 bases from J, with 11 bases between. Germline CDR1 KGHSH, CDR2 LQKENI. The CDR3, as DNA: TGTGCCAGCTCAGAGGGTCCCAACAATCAGCCCCAGCATTTT. Translated, it gives CASSEGPNNQPQHF. Looking up the rest from reference TRBV18 and TRBJ1-5 gives the full variable domain: NAGVMQNPRHLVRRRGQEARLRCSPMKGHSHVYWYRQLPEEGLKFMVYLQKENIIDESGMPKERFSAEFPKEGPSILRIQQVVRGDSAAYFCASSEGPNNQPQHFGDGTRLSIL.